This TCR beta chain was retrieved from a study of post-analysis software for immune sequencing data. To note about this clonotype: The antigen is undetermined.

Prepared libraries of TCR beta cDNA carried unique molecular identifiers. TCRdb re-called the PCR reads with MiXCR, one entry per CDR3 protein. The table records roughly 870,000 distinct CDR3 sequences, under 70% of them present only once. The CDR3 is made up of 17 amino acids. Germline CDR1 is LGHNA and CDR2 is YNFKEQ. Notes on the study in general: TRBV5-6, TRBV5-1 and TRBV20-1 belonged to a set of roughly 5 TRBV segments that were more frequent in patients than controls.

The V and J genes are TRBV4-2 and TRBJ2-5; 10 bases fit TRBD2. The J call may be in error: the DNA end matches TRBJ2-7 better. This receptor was identified in a girl aged 10 to 17 with multiple sclerosis. Sequenced: blood. This CDR3 reads CASSQDTASGRRHEQYF. DNA of the CDR3: TGTGCCAGCAGCCAAGATACGGCTAGCGGGAGACGACACGAGCAGTACTTC.